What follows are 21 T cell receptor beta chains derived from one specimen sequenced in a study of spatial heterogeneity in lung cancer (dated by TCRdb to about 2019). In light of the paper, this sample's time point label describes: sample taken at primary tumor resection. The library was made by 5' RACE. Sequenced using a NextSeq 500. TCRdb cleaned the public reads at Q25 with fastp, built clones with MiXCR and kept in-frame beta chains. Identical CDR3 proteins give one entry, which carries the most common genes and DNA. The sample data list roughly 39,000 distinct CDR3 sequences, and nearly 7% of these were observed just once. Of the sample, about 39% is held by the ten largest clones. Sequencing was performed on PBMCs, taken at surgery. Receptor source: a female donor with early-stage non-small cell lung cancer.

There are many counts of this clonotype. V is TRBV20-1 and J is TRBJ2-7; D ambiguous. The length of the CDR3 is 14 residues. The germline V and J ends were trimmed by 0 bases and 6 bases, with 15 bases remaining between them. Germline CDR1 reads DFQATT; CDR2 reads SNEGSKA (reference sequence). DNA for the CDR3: TGCAGTGCTAGAGATCGTGGGGTGACGGGCGAGCAGTACTTC. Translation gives CSARDRGVTGEQYF.

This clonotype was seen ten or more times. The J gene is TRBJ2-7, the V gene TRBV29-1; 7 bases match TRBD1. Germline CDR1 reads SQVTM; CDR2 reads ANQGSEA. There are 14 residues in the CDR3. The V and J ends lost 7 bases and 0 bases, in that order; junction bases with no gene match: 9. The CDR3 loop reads CSALQGIGSYEQYF. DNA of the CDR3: TGCAGCGCCTTACAGGGGATAGGCTCCTACGAGCAGTACTTC.

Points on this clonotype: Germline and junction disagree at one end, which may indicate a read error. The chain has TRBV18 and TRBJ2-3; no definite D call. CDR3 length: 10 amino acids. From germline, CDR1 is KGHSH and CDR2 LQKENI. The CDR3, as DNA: TGTGCCAGCTCGTACTCTACGCGGTATTTT. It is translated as CASSYSTRYF.

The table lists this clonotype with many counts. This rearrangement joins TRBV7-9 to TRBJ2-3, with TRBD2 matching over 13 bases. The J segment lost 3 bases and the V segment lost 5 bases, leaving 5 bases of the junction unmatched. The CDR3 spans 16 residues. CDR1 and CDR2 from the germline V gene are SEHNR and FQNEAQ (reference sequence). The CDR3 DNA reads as TGTGCCAGCAGCGCCACTAGCGGGGGGGCGACAGATACGCAGTATTTT. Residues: CASSATSGGATDTQYF.

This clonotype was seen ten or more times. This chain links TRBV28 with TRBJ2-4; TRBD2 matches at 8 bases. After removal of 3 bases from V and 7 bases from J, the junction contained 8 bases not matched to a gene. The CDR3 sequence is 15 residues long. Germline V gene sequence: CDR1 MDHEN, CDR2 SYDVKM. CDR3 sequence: CASSFRGLAINIQYF. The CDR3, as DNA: TGTGCCAGCAGTTTCCGAGGACTAGCTATCAACATTCAGTACTTC.

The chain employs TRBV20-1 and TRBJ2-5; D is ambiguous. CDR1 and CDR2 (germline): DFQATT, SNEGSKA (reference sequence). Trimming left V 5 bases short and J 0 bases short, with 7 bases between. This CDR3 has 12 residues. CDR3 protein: CSASRDQETQYF. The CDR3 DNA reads TGCAGTGCTTCCCGGGACCAAGAGACCCAGTACTTC.

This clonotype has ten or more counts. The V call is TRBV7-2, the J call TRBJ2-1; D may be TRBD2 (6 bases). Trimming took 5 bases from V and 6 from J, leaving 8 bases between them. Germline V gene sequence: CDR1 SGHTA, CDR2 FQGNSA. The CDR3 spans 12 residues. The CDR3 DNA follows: TGTGCCAGCAGCGCGGGACCCAATGAGCAGTTCTTC. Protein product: CASSAGPNEQFF.

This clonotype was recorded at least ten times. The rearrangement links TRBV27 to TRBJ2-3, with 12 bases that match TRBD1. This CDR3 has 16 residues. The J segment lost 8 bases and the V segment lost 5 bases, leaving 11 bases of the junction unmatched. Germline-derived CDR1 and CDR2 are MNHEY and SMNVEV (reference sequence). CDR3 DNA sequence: TGTGCCAGCAGTAAGCTCCGGGACAGGGGGCTAGGTACGCAGTATTTT. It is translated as CASSKLRDRGLGTQYF.

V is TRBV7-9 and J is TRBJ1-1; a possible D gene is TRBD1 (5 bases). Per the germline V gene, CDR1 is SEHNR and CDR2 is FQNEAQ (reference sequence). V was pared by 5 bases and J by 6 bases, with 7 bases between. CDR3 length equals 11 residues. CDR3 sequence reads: CASSRTPEAFF. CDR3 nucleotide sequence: TGTGCCAGCAGCCGGACACCTGAAGCTTTCTTT. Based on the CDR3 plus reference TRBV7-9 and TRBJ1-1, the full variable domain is DTGVSQNPRHKITKRGQNVTFRCDPISEHNRLYWYRQTLGQGPEFLTYFQNEAQLEKSRLLSDRFSAERPKGSFSTLEIQRTEQGDSAMYLCASSRTPEAFFGQGTRLTVV.

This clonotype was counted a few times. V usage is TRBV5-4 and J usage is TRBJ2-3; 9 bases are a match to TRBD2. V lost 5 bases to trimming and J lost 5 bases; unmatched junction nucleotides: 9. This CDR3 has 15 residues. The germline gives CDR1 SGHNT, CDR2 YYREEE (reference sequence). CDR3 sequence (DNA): TGTGCCAGCAGGCGGGGGACTAGCACGGGAGATACGCAGTATTTT. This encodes CASRRGTSTGDTQYF.

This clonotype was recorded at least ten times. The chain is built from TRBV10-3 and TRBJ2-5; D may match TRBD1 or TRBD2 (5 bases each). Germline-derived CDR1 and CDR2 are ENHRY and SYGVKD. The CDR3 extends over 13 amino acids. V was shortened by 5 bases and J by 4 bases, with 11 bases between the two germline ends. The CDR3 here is CAISRRGAETQYF. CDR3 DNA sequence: TGTGCCATCAGTCGAAGAGGGGCAGAGACCCAGTACTTC.

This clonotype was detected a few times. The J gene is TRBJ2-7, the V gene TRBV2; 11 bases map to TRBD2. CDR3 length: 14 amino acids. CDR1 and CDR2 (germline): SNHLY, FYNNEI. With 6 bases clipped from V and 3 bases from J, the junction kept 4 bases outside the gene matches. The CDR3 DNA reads TGTGCCAGCAGAAGGGGACTAGCGGACTACGAGCAGTACTTC. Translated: CASRRGLADYEQYF.

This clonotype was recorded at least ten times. The CDR3 loop reads CASSPLSGNNEQFF. The CDR3 DNA follows: TGTGCCAGCAGTCCCCTCAGCGGGAACAATGAGCAGTTCTTC. This sequence joins TRBV12-3 or TRBV12-4 and TRBJ2-1, with TRBD2 matching 7 bases. Trimming at V came to 5 bases and at J to 5 bases, leaving 6 bases not matched to a gene. The CDR3 covers 14 residues.

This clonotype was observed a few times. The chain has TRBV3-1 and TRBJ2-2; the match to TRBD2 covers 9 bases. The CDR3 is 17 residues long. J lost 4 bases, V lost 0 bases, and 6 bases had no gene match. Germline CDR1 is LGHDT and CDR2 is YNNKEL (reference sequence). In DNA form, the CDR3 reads TGTGCCAGCAGCCAAGATATGGCGGGGGGGCCCACCGGGGAGCTGTTTTTT. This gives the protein CASSQDMAGGPTGELFF. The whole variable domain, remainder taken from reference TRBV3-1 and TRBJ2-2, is DTAVSQTPKYLVTQMGNDKSIKCEQNLGHDTMYWYKQDSKKFLKIMFSYNNKELIINETVPNRFSPKSPDKAHLNLHINSLELGDSAVYFCASSQDMAGGPTGELFFGEGSRLTVL.

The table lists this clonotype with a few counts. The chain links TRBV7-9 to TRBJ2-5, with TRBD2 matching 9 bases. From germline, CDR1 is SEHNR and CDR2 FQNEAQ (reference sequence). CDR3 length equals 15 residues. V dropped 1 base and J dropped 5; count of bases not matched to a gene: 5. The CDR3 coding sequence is TGTGCCAGCAGCTTAGTGCGGGGGGGTACGGAGACCCAGTACTTC. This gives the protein CASSLVRGGTETQYF.

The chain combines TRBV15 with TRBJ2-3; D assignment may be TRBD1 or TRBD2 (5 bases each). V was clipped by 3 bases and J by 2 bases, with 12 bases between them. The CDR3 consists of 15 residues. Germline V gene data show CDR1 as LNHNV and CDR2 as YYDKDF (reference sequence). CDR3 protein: CATSSRDLSTDTQYF. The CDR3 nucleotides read TGTGCCACCAGCAGTAGGGACCTATCCACAGATACGCAGTATTTT.

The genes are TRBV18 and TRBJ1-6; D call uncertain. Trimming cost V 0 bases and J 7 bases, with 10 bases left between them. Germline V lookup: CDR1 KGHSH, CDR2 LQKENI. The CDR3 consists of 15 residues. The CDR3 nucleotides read TGTGCCAGCTCACCACCGGCGGGCGGGAATTCACCCCTCCACTTT. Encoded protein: CASSPPAGGNSPLHF.

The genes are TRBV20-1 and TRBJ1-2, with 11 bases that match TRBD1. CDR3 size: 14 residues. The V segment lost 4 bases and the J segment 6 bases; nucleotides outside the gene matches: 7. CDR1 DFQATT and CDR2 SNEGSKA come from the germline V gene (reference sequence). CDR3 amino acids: CSAKGQGVGNGYTF. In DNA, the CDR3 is TGCAGTGCTAAGGGACAGGGGGTCGGTAATGGCTACACCTTC.

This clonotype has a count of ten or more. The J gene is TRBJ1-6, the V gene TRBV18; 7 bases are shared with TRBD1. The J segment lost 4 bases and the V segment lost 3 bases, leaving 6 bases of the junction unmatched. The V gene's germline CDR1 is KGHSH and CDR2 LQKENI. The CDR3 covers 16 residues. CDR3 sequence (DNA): TGTGCCAGCTCACCGACTAAGACAGGGTATAATTCACCCCTCCACTTT. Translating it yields CASSPTKTGYNSPLHF. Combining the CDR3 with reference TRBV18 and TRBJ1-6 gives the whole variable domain NAGVMQNPRHLVRRRGQEARLRCSPMKGHSHVYWYRQLPEEGLKFMVYLQKENIIDESGMPKERFSAEFPKEGPSILRIQQVVRGDSAAYFCASSPTKTGYNSPLHFGNGTRLTVT.

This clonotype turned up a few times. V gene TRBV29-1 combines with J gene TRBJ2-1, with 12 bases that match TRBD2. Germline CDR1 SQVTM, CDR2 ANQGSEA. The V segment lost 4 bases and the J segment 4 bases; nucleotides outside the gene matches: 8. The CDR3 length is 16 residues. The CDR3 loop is CSVGTSGVGGYNEQFF. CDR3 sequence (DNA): TGCAGCGTTGGGACTAGCGGGGTCGGGGGTTACAATGAGCAGTTCTTC.

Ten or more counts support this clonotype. The CDR3 DNA follows: TGTGCCAGCAGCCAAAGGGATACGCAGTATTTT. Amino acids: CASSQRDTQYF. V gene TRBV3-1 combines with J gene TRBJ2-3, with unresolved D. Trimming pared 2 bases from V and 6 bases from J, leaving 3 bases between. CDR1 is LGHDT and CDR2 is YNNKEL in the germline V gene (reference sequence). The CDR3 is 11 residues long.